This TCR beta chain was captured by sequencing in a study of OX40 agonist ivuxolimab in advanced cancers. Study context: An anti-OX40 (CD134) antibody with agonistic activity, ivuxolimab, was administered to patients. Three patients had partial responses: one hepatocellular carcinoma, two cutaneous melanoma.

Sequencing was performed with immunoSEQ multiplex PCR; in TCRdb, only in-frame clones are kept and a portion is missing. The sample lists about 54,000 clones; roughly 92% were seen once. A note on this clone: What it recognizes is unknown.

Unmatched junction bases numbered 6, after V lost 4 bases and J lost 2 bases. Germline CDR1 reads SGHTA; CDR2 reads FQGNSA. The length of the CDR3 is 16 residues. Notes on the study in general: Doses of 0.1 to 3.0 mg/kg were accompanied by clonal expansion of CD4+ and CD8+ blood T cells by week 6. Some patients who did not respond also had low normalized T-cell clonal expansion.

The source of this sequence is an adult with an advanced solid tumor such as melanoma, head and neck, liver or kidney cancer. The chain combines TRBV7-2 with TRBJ2-2, with TRBD1 matching 8 bases. The material sequenced was CD4+ or CD8+ T cells sorted from blood, taken in a trial of the OX40 agonist ivuxolimab. The CDR3 DNA reads as TGTGCCAGCAGCTCCTACGGGACAGGCAACACCGGGGAGCTGTTTTTT. Its protein is CASSSYGTGNTGELFF.